This TCR beta chain appears in the sequencing data of a study of beta chain features in type 1 diabetes. Overall study results and limits: The VDJ junctions of type 1 diabetes patients carried fewer insertions and more deletions. Shortening of TCRB CDR3s, moderate but significant, appeared in all four CD4+ subsets of Type 1 diabetes patients.

Points on this clone: Its antigen is unknown.

In all sorted populations, purity surpassed 95%. CDR3 size: 14 residues. Germline CDR1 and CDR2: SGHKS and YYEKEE (reference sequence). The V end was cut by 0 bases, the J end by 4 bases, with 11 bases between. Expressed TCRB transcripts were sequenced, since all the RNA that had been isolated was reverse transcribed. Generated by immunoSEQ multiplex PCR, the TCRdb table keeps only in-frame clones and is missing some. The table shows roughly 50,000 clones, with around 53% occurring only once. The sequencing input was Tregs from blood. V gene TRBV5-5 combines with J gene TRBJ2-7, with D uncertain. This clonotype was sampled from a woman between 40 and 55 years old with type 1 diabetes. The CDR3 DNA sequence: TGTGCCAGCAGCTTGGTGGGCAATTTATACGAGCAGTACTTC. It translates to CASSLVGNLYEQYF.